Following are 8 T cell receptor beta chains from one sample sequenced in a study of cytomegalovirus exposure and HLA in healthy donors (dated by TCRdb to between 2016 and 2019). Library construction relied on the immunoSEQ multiplex PCR assay. A mixture of 60 forward primers for TCR Vbeta segments and 13 reverse primers for TCR Jbeta segments was used in the multiplex PCR. The immuneACCESS repertoire file appears here via TCRdb, limited to in-frame rearrangements. These files lack a portion of the clones; in checked studies, under half of the deficit traces to unresolved V genes, and the cause of the others is not known. The sample table lists about 160,000 clones, 60% to 80% of them with a count of one. The ten largest make up around 1% of the sample. The sequenced material came from PBMCs. The receptors derive from a woman aged 45-65 years in good health and CMV-seropositive.

In its sample, this clone was seen a few times. V usage is TRBV4-3 and J usage is TRBJ2-1, with D maybe TRBD2 (5 bases). The CDR3 runs 16 residues. Germline V gene lookup returns CDR1 LGHNA and CDR2 YSLEER. V was trimmed by 4 bases and J by 5 bases, leaving 18 bases between them. The CDR3: CASSRGGEGLNNEQFF. In DNA form, the CDR3 reads TGCGCCAGCAGCCGCGGTGGAGAGGGCCTGAACAATGAGCAGTTCTTC.

The genes are TRBV7-2 and TRBJ1-4; D remains unclear. Looked up from germline, CDR1 is SGHTA and CDR2 is FQGNSA. Trimming removed 1 base from V and 7 bases from J, with 10 bases in between. This CDR3 has 14 residues. CDR3 loop: CASSLDPLVEKLFF. The CDR3 nucleotides read TGTGCCAGCAGCTTAGACCCTTTAGTTGAAAAACTGTTTTTT.

This clone showed up just once. V gene TRBV10-1 combines with J gene TRBJ2-1; D possibly corresponds to TRBD1 (5 bases). V was shortened by 0 bases and J by 4 bases, with 13 bases between the two germline ends. The germline V gene encodes CDR1 WNHNN and CDR2 SYGVQD (reference sequence). The CDR3 has 16 residues. The CDR3 nucleotides are TGCGCCAGCAGTGAGTCAAAGGGGTCGAGGTACAATGAGCAGTTCTTC. Its protein product is CASSESKGSRYNEQFF.

The chain has TRBV4-1 and TRBJ2-1, with 12 positions matching TRBD1. Germline V lookup: CDR1 MGHRA, CDR2 YSYEKL. This CDR3 comprises 16 residues. The junction had 14 bases not matched to a gene; V was cut back by 7 bases and J by 10 bases. In DNA form, the CDR3 reads TGCGCCAGCACCTCCGGGTGGGGACAGGGGGCATCGGAGCAGTTCTTC. Amino acids: CASTSGWGQGASEQFF.

The chain is built from TRBV20-1 and TRBJ2-5; D is unclear. CDR1 is DFQATT, CDR2 SNEGSKA, per germline (reference sequence). Trimming stripped 5 bases from V and 5 bases from J, with 6 bases between. The length of the CDR3 is 10 residues. The CDR3, as DNA: TGCAGTGCTTACGGGGAGACCCAGTACTTC. Translating it yields CSAYGETQYF.

The chain carries TRBV9 and TRBJ1-6; TRBD1 aligns across 7 bases. CDR3 length: 16 amino acids. Trimming at V came to 3 bases and at J to 8 bases, leaving 11 bases not matched to a gene. The germline CDR1 and CDR2 sequences are SGDLS and YYNGEE. CDR3 DNA: TGTGCCAGCAGCGGACAGGGCCAAAGCTTTCATTCACCCCTCCACTTT. Its protein product is CASSGQGQSFHSPLHF.

The chain joins TRBV7-2 to TRBJ1-1; TRBD1 agrees at 10 bases. The CDR3 has 15 amino acids. The junction had 4 bases not matched to a gene; V was cut back by 2 bases and J by 4 bases. Germline V gene sequence: CDR1 SGHTA, CDR2 FQGNSA. CDR3 protein: CASSLTWTGGTEAFF. The CDR3 nucleotides read TGTGCCAGCAGCTTAACCTGGACAGGGGGCACTGAAGCTTTCTTT.

J is TRBJ2-6 and V is TRBV19; no reliable D call. The length of the CDR3 is 15 residues. The V end was cut by 3 bases, the J end by 0 bases, with 6 bases between. Looked up from germline, CDR1 is LNHDA and CDR2 is SQIVND (reference sequence). The CDR3 DNA reads TGTGCCAGTAGTATTCCAGTCTCTGGGGCCAACGTCCTGACTTTC. As protein: CASSIPVSGANVLTF.